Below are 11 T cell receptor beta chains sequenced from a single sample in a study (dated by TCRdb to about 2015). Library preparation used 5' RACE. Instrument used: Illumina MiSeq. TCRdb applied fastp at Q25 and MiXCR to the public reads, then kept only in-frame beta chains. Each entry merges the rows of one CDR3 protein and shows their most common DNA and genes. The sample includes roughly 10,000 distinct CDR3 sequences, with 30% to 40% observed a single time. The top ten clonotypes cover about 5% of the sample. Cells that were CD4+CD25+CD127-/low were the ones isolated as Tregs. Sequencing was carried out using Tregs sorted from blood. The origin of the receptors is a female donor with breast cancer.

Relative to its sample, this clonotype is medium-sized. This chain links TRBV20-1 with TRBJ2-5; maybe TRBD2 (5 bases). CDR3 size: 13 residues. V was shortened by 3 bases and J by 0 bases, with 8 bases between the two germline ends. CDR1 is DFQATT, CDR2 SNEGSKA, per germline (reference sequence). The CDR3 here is CSARDWYQETQYF. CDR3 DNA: TGCAGTGCTAGGGACTGGTACCAAGAGACCCAGTACTTC.

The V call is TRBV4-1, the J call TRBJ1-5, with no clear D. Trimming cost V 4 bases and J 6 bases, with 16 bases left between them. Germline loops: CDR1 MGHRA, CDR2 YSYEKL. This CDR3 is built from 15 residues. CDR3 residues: CASSPFFTFGQPQHF. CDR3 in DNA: TGCGCCAGCAGCCCCTTCTTCACCTTTGGTCAGCCCCAGCATTTT.

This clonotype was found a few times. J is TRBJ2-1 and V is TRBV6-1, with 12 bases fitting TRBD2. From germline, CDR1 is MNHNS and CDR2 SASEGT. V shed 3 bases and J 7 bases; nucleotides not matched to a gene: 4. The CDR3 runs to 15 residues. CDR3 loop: CASSETSGSMNEQFF. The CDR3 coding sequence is TGTGCCAGCAGTGAGACTAGCGGGAGTATGAATGAGCAGTTCTTC.

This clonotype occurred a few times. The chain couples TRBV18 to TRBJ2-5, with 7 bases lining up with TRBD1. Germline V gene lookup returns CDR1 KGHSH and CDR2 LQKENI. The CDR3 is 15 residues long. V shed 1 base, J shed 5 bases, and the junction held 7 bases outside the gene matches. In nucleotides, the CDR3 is TGTGCCAGCTCACCACTAAAGACAGGGTATGAGACCCAGTACTTC. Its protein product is CASSPLKTGYETQYF.

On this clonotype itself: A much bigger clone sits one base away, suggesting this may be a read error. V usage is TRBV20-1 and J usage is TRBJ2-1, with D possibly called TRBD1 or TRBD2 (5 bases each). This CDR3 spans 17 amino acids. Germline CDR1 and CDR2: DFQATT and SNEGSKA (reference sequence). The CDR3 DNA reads TGCAGTGCTAGACATTTGGCCGGGACCCACTCCTACAATGGGCAGTTCTTC. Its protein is CSARHLAGTHSYNGQFF.

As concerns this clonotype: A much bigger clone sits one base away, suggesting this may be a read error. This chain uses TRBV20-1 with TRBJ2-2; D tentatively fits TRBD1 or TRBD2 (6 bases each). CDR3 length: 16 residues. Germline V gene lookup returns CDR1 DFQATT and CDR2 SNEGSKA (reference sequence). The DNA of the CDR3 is TGCAGTGCTAGAGGAGGGGCAGGGGTTGACACCGGGGGGCTGTTTTTT. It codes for CSARGGAGVDTGGLFF.

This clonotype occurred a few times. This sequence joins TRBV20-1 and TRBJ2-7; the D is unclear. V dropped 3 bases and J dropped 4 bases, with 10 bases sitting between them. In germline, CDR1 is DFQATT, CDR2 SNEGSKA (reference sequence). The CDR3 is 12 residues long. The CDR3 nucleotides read TGCAGTGCTAGTCCCCGTTATTACGAGCAGTACTTC. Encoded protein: CSASPRYYEQYF.

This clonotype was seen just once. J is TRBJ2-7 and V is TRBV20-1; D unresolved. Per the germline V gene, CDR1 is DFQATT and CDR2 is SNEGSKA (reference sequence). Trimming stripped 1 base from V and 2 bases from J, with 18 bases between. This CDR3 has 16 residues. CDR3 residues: CSARAPRGSRTYEQYV. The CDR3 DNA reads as TGCAGTGCTAGAGCTCCACGTGGTAGCAGAACCTACGAGCAGTACGTC.

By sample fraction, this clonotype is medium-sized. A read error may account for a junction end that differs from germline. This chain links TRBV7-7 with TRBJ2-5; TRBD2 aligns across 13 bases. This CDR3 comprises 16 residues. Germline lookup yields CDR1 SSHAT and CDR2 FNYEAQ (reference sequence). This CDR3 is CASSSGLAGNQETQYF. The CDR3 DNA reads TGTGCTAGCAGCTCGGGACTAGCGGGAAACCAAGAGACCCAGTACTTC.

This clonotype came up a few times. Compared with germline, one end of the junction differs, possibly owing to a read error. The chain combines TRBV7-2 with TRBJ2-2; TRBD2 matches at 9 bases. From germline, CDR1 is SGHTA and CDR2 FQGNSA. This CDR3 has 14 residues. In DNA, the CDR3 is TGTGCCAGCAGCCTTAGCGGGAGCCCCGGGGTGCTGTTTTTT. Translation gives CASSLSGSPGVLFF.

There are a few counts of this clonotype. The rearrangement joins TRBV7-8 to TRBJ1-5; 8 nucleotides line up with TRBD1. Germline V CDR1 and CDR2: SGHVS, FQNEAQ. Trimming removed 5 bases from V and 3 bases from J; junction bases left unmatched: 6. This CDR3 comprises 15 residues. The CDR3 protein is CASSMDRAFNQPQHF. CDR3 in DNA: TGTGCCAGCAGCATGGACAGGGCTTTCAATCAGCCCCAGCATTTT.